The next 5 T cell receptor beta chains were all read from a single sample in a study of blood T cell repertoires in COVID-19. TCRdb's table, derived via immunoSEQ multiplex PCR, lists solely in-frame clones and lacks some. The sample lists more than 40,000 clones, roughly 90% occurring once. The sequencing input was peripheral blood. Source of these receptors: a man at least 80 years old with acute or convalescent COVID-19.

This clone was seen a few times. This chain links TRBV10-3 with TRBJ2-3; TRBD2 matches at 7 bases. CDR1 is ENHRY and CDR2 is SYGVKD in the germline V gene. Trimming took 10 bases from V and 0 from J; bases not matched to a gene: 7. This CDR3 region has 14 residues. The CDR3 is CATSGGGSTDTQYF. Here the CDR3 DNA reads TGTGCCACCTCAGGCGGGGGAAGCACAGATACGCAGTATTTT.

This rearrangement joins TRBV28 to TRBJ2-3; 7 nucleotides agree with TRBD1. The CDR3 has 17 amino acids. CDR1 is MDHEN, CDR2 SYDVKM, per germline. J gave up 0 bases and V 3 bases, and 9 bases lay outside the gene matches. CDR3 sequence: CASSFHLDRASTDTQYF. The CDR3 DNA reads TGTGCCAGCAGTTTCCATCTCGACAGGGCCAGCACAGATACGCAGTATTTT.

The rearrangement joins TRBV7-8 to TRBJ1-2; TRBD1 might be the D (6 bases). Per germline, CDR1 SGHVS and CDR2 FQNEAQ. The CDR3 length is 13 residues. Trimming cost V 0 bases and J 8 bases, with 10 bases left between them. CDR3 nucleotides: TGTGCCAGCAGCTTAGCGTCGGGGGGCGGCTACACCTTC. Its translation: CASSLASGGGYTF.

The chain combines TRBV5-1 with TRBJ1-2; possibly TRBD1 for D (6 bases). The CDR3 contains 16 residues. The V gene lost 4 bases and the J gene lost 4 bases, with 20 bases spanning the gap. From germline, CDR1 is SGHRS and CDR2 YFSETQ. CDR3 DNA: TGCGCCAGCAGCACCGGACAGCTCAACATAGGCTATGGCTACACCTTC. Translated, it gives CASSTGQLNIGYGYTF. The full variable domain, completed using reference TRBV5-1 and TRBJ1-2, is KAGVTQTPRYLIKTRGQQVTLSCSPISGHRSVSWYQQTPGQGLQFLFEYFSETQRNKGNFPGRFSGRQFSNSRSEMNVSTLELGDSALYLCASSTGQLNIGYGYTFGSGTRLTVV.

V is TRBV6-1 and J is TRBJ1-1, with 7 bases fitting TRBD1. The length of the CDR3 is 16 residues. CDR1 is MNHNS and CDR2 is SASEGT in the germline V gene. Trimming cost V 3 bases and J 0 bases; bases outside gene matches: 7. Here the CDR3 reads CASSDLRGRMNTEAFF. The CDR3, as DNA: TGTGCCAGCAGTGATTTGAGGGGGCGCATGAACACTGAAGCTTTCTTT.